The T cell receptor (beta chain) described here comes from a study of blood T cell repertoires in COVID-19. Overall study context: The study drew acute and convalescent COVID-19 samples from the United States, Italy and Spain. PBMCs, B-cell-depleted T cells, or T cells were the source of the cDNA or gDNA that made up the material.

The authors' processing: Cell counts per sample came from amplifying reference gene primers. This table comes from immunoSEQ multiplex PCR, and its TCRdb copy is limited to in-frame clones, with some not included. V and J calls and clone size are given by that table; D and trimming were obtained from the DNA. This table holds more than 250,000 clones, approximately 88% found once. Germline CDR1 SGDLS, CDR2 YYNGEE. V gave up 4 bases and J gave up 6 bases, with 8 bases separating them. The CDR3 length is 13 residues. The sample comprised PBMCs or T cells enriched from blood (not recorded which). This rearrangement joins TRBV9 to TRBJ1-6, with a possible D match to TRBD1 (6 bases). This clonotype was sampled from a middle-aged woman with acute COVID-19. The CDR3 here is CASSLDSNSPLHF. CDR3 sequence (DNA): TGTGCCAGCAGCCTGGACAGTAATTCACCCCTCCACTTT.